The 21 T cell receptor beta chains presented below share a single source sample, sequenced in a study of cytomegalovirus exposure and HLA in healthy donors. PCR was performed using 60 Vbeta and 13 Jbeta primers. Data came from immunoSEQ multiplex PCR; TCRdb stores just in-frame clones and leaves some out. The repertoire has around 94,000 clones, over 80% of them found once; the top ten carry 2.5% to 3%. The sample comprised PBMCs. The receptors stem from a man in his forties or fifties in good health and CMV-seronegative.

The chain's CDR3 is CASSLPVGGAPGELFF. The DNA for the CDR3 is TGTGCCAGCAGCCTCCCCGTAGGGGGCGCCCCCGGGGAGCTGTTTTTT. The rearrangement joins TRBV11-2 to TRBJ2-2; 7 nucleotides match TRBD1. This CDR3 region has 16 residues. V was pared by 5 bases and J by 6 bases, with 12 bases of the junction left unmatched. From germline, CDR1 is SGHAT and CDR2 FQNNGV.

This chain uses TRBV5-1 with TRBJ1-1, with 9 positions matching TRBD1. The CDR3 spans 16 residues. Per the germline V gene, CDR1 is SGHRS and CDR2 is YFSETQ. The junction had 13 bases not matched to a gene; V was cut back by 4 bases and J by 6 bases. The CDR3 nucleotides are TGCGCCAGCAGCCCCGGGGACAGGGCTCTCAAAGCTGAAGCTTTCTTT. The encoded protein is CASSPGDRALKAEAFF.

The chain couples TRBV4-1 to TRBJ1-4, with a tentative D call TRBD1 (5 bases). The CDR3 has 14 amino acids. Between the trimmed V and J ends, which lost 4 bases and 7 bases, there was a span of 13 bases. Germline assignment: CDR1 MGHRA and CDR2 YSYEKL. CDR3 in DNA: TGCGCCAGCAGCCGCCTCGGCAGGGCTGAAAAACTGTTTTTT. Residues: CASSRLGRAEKLFF.

The genes are TRBV6-1 and TRBJ2-7; 11 bases agree with TRBD1. After removal of 8 bases from V and 2 bases from J, the junction contained 5 bases not matched to a gene. The CDR3 has 14 residues. Germline V gene lookup returns CDR1 MNHNS and CDR2 SASEGT. The CDR3 spells CASVGQGAAYEQYF. The CDR3 DNA sequence: TGTGCCAGCGTCGGACAGGGGGCGGCCTACGAGCAGTACTTC.

This rearrangement joins TRBV18 to TRBJ1-1; 8 bases are shared with TRBD1. The CDR3 length is 14 residues. Germline V gene sequence: CDR1 KGHSH, CDR2 LQKENI. Trimming took 4 bases from V and 3 from J; bases not matched to a gene: 4. The DNA for the CDR3 is TGTGCCAGCTCACGCACGACAGGGGACACTGAAGCTTTCTTT. This translates into CASSRTTGDTEAFF.

This clone was counted between two and nine times. This chain's CDR3 is CASSVAASRETQYF. In DNA, the CDR3 is TGTGCCAGCAGCGTAGCGGCTAGCAGGGAGACCCAGTACTTC. The chain recombines TRBV9 with TRBJ2-5, with D maybe TRBD2 (5 bases). V was shortened by 0 bases and J by 5 bases, with 11 bases between the two germline ends. Germline assignment: CDR1 SGDLS and CDR2 YYNGEE. CDR3 length: 14 residues. Using reference TRBV9 and TRBJ2-5 for the parts outside the CDR3, the full variable domain is DSGVTQTPKHLITATGQRVTLRCSPRSGDLSVYWYQQSLDQGLQFLIQYYNGEERAKGNILERFSAQQFPDLHSELNLSSLELGDSALYFCASSVAASRETQYFGPGTRLLVL.

The CDR3 sequence: CASSEQALDGYTF. The CDR3 bases are TGCGCCAGCAGTGAACAGGCTCTTGATGGCTACACCTTC. This chain uses TRBV10-2 with TRBJ1-2; tentatively, D is TRBD1 (5 bases). Germline lookup yields CDR1 WSHSY and CDR2 SAAADI. The CDR3 spans 13 residues. With 3 bases removed from V and 6 bases from J, the gap between germline ends came to 11 bases.

This clone has a handful of counts. The J gene is TRBJ1-1, the V gene TRBV5-1; TRBD1 agrees at 11 bases. The CDR3 sequence is 14 residues long. Germline V lookup: CDR1 SGHRS, CDR2 YFSETQ. J was trimmed by 4 bases and V by 4 bases; bases with no gene match: 3. The CDR3 DNA reads TGCGCCAGCAGCGCCGGGACAGGGGGCACTGAAGCTTTCTTT. Translation gives CASSAGTGGTEAFF.

This clone occurred a few times. This chain links TRBV5-1 with TRBJ2-1; 12 bases map to TRBD1. V was clipped by 0 bases and J by 7 bases; unmatched bases: 11. This CDR3 contains 18 residues. Germline V gene data show CDR1 as SGHRS and CDR2 as YFSETQ. CDR3 coding DNA: TGCGCCAGCAGCTTGGGGGACAGGGGGCGCGGTCTGGATAATGAGCAGTTCTTC. This translates into CASSLGDRGRGLDNEQFF.

The V and J genes are TRBV11-3 and TRBJ2-1; a weak D match, TRBD1 (6 bases). Germline V gene data show CDR1 as SGHNT and CDR2 as YENEEA. With 5 bases removed from V and 7 bases from J, the gap between germline ends came to 12 bases. The CDR3 contains 13 residues. CDR3 amino acids: CASSLWGQNEQFF. The CDR3 coding sequence is TGTGCCAGCAGCCTGTGGGGGCAGAATGAGCAGTTCTTC.

This rearrangement joins TRBV19 to TRBJ1-1; maybe TRBD1 (6 bases). Trimming stripped 3 bases from V and 7 bases from J, with 9 bases between. The CDR3 covers 12 residues. Germline V CDR1 and CDR2: LNHDA, SQIVND (reference sequence). The CDR3 bases are TGTGCCAGTAGTATGACAGGCTTTGAAGCTTTCTTT. Translating gives CASSMTGFEAFF.

V gene TRBV19 combines with J gene TRBJ2-2; 12 bases are shared with TRBD2. After removal of 7 bases from V and 1 base from J, the junction contained 4 bases not matched to a gene. This CDR3 has 16 residues. Per germline, CDR1 LNHDA and CDR2 SQIVND (reference sequence). This CDR3 reads CASKLAGGGNTGELFF. CDR3 nucleotide sequence: TGTGCCAGTAAACTAGCGGGGGGTGGGAACACCGGGGAGCTGTTTTTT.

V is TRBV6-4 and J is TRBJ1-6, with TRBD1 matching 7 bases. The CDR3 loop spans 16 amino acids. Germline CDR1 MRHNA, CDR2 SNTAGT. The V segment lost 5 bases and the J segment 8 bases; nucleotides outside the gene matches: 12. CDR3 coding DNA: TGTGCCAGCAGTCAACAGGCCCAAGGGGGCTATTCACCCCTCCACTTT. Its translation: CASSQQAQGGYSPLHF.

The chain carries TRBV7-9 and TRBJ1-2, with 7 bases lining up with TRBD1. The CDR3 has 13 residues. Germline V gene lookup returns CDR1 SEHNR and CDR2 FQNEAQ (reference sequence). The ends lost 6 bases at V and 3 bases at J; junction bases unmatched: 4. Here the CDR3 reads CASSYTGDYGYTF. As DNA, the CDR3 is TGTGCCAGCAGTTATACAGGGGACTATGGCTACACCTTC.

The chain employs TRBV19 and TRBJ1-5, with a tentative D call TRBD1 (5 bases). The CDR3 length is 19 residues. CDR1 LNHDA and CDR2 SQIVND come from the germline V gene (reference sequence). Trimming cost V 5 bases and J 1 base, with 24 bases left between them. This chain's CDR3 is CASSLSGGGFPGSNQPQHF. CDR3 DNA sequence: TGTGCCAGTAGTCTCTCCGGGGGGGGTTTCCCGGGCAGCAATCAGCCCCAGCATTTT.

V and J are TRBV5-1 and TRBJ1-5; 9 nucleotides align to TRBD1. The CDR3 contains 15 residues. Unmatched junction bases numbered 5, after V lost 2 bases and J lost 5 bases. Germline CDR1 and CDR2: SGHRS and YFSETQ. The CDR3: CASSFGGQGDQPQHF. The CDR3 coding sequence is TGCGCCAGCAGCTTTGGGGGACAGGGCGATCAGCCCCAGCATTTT. The whole variable domain, filled in from reference TRBV5-1 and TRBJ1-5, reads KAGVTQTPRYLIKTRGQQVTLSCSPISGHRSVSWYQQTPGQGLQFLFEYFSETQRNKGNFPGRFSGRQFSNSRSEMNVSTLELGDSALYLCASSFGGQGDQPQHFGDGTRLSIL.

The CDR3 bases are TGCGCCAGCAGCCCGGCCCGGGGGTTTGAGGCTTTCTTT. Amino acids: CASSPARGFEAFF. The chain couples TRBV5-1 to TRBJ1-1, with a weak D call TRBD1 (5 bases). CDR3 length equals 13 residues. V lost 4 bases and J lost 11, with 18 bases in between. CDR1 is SGHRS, CDR2 YFSETQ, per germline.

The rearrangement uses TRBV5-1 and TRBJ1-1; 8 nucleotides line up with TRBD1. Trimming cost V 0 bases and J 4 bases; bases outside gene matches: 8. In germline, CDR1 is SGHRS, CDR2 YFSETQ. This CDR3 has 16 residues. CDR3 in amino acids: CASSLEPRGLGTEAFF. CDR3 coding DNA: TGCGCCAGCAGCTTGGAGCCCAGGGGGCTGGGCACTGAAGCTTTCTTT.

V and J are TRBV6-1 and TRBJ2-1; D possibly corresponds to TRBD2 (6 bases). This CDR3 is 15 amino acids long. Per the germline V gene, CDR1 is MNHNS and CDR2 is SASEGT. The germline V and J ends were trimmed by 5 bases and 3 bases, with 14 bases remaining between them. Here the CDR3 DNA reads TGTGCCAGCAGTCCCAAGTCCGGGAGCTACAATGAGCAGTTCTTC. It translates to CASSPKSGSYNEQFF.

Only a few counts were recorded for this clone. The J gene is TRBJ2-7, the V gene TRBV9, with a weak D call TRBD2 (5 bases). Germline loops: CDR1 SGDLS, CDR2 YYNGEE. V was pared by 3 bases and J by 3 bases, with 13 bases between. The length of the CDR3 is 14 residues. The CDR3 loop is CASSAYGVGYEQYF. The CDR3 DNA reads as TGTGCCAGCAGCGCGTACGGGGTTGGCTACGAGCAGTACTTC. Drawing the rest from reference TRBV9 and TRBJ2-7, the complete variable domain is DSGVTQTPKHLITATGQRVTLRCSPRSGDLSVYWYQQSLDQGLQFLIQYYNGEERAKGNILERFSAQQFPDLHSELNLSSLELGDSALYFCASSAYGVGYEQYFGPGTRLTVT.

The chain couples TRBV5-1 to TRBJ1-6; 10 bases match TRBD1. The CDR3 is 14 amino acids. J gave up 7 bases and V 4 bases, and 2 bases lay outside the gene matches. Germline CDR1 SGHRS, CDR2 YFSETQ. The CDR3 reads CASSAGQGNSPLHF. CDR3 sequence (DNA): TGCGCCAGCAGCGCGGGACAGGGGAATTCACCCCTCCACTTT. The full variable domain, its missing parts supplied by reference TRBV5-1 and TRBJ1-6, is KAGVTQTPRYLIKTRGQQVTLSCSPISGHRSVSWYQQTPGQGLQFLFEYFSETQRNKGNFPGRFSGRQFSNSRSEMNVSTLELGDSALYLCASSAGQGNSPLHFGNGTRLTVT.